Listed here are 19 T cell receptor beta chains from one sample, sequenced in a study of blood T cell repertoires in COVID-19. Assay: immunoSEQ multiplex PCR; the TCRdb copy retains only in-frame clones and omits some. The data contain about 200,000 clones, over 75% of them singletons. The sequenced sample consisted of peripheral blood. The origin of the receptors is a man aged 50 to 60 with acute or convalescent COVID-19.

This sequence joins TRBV6-6 and TRBJ2-1; 7 bases fit TRBD2. V shed 0 bases and J 5 bases; nucleotides not matched to a gene: 7. The CDR3 has 16 amino acids. Germline V CDR1 and CDR2: MNHNY, SVGAGI (reference sequence). The CDR3 is CASSYSSGMIDNEQFF. CDR3 bases: TGTGCCAGCAGTTACTCGAGCGGGATGATCGACAATGAGCAGTTCTTC.

CDR3 nucleotides: TGTGCCAGCAGGGGACAGTATAATTCACCCCTCCACTTT. Translated, it gives CASRGQYNSPLHF. V gene TRBV12-3 or TRBV12-4 combines with J gene TRBJ1-6, with 7 bases lining up with TRBD1. The CDR3 sequence is 13 residues long. V lost 6 bases and J lost 4; bases outside the gene matches: 0.

The V gene is TRBV27, the J gene TRBJ2-1, with TRBD2 identical over 12 bases. The CDR3 covers 16 residues. CDR1 and CDR2 (germline): MNHEY, SMNVEV (reference sequence). Trimming at V came to 5 bases and at J to 7 bases, leaving 9 bases not matched to a gene. In DNA form, the CDR3 reads TGTGCCAGCAGTCTCCCGACTAGCGGGAGAAGGAATGAGCAGTTCTTC. Its translation: CASSLPTSGRRNEQFF.

This rearrangement joins TRBV6-1 to TRBJ1-5; D is uncertain. Germline loops: CDR1 MNHNS, CDR2 SASEGT. This CDR3 is 14 amino acids long. Trimming shortened V by 1 base and J by 1 base, and 5 bases separated the two germline ends. The DNA for the CDR3 is TGTGCCAGCAGTGAAGGTGGCAGCAATCAGCCCCAGCATTTT. Its translation: CASSEGGSNQPQHF.

The CDR3 region is CASSEATTIGGELFF. The CDR3 coding sequence is TGCGCCAGCAGCGAAGCGACGACAATTGGCGGGGAGCTGTTTTTT. The chain joins TRBV4-1 to TRBJ2-2, with D unclear. Trimming shortened V by 5 bases and J by 7 bases, and 17 bases separated the two germline ends. In germline, CDR1 is MGHRA, CDR2 YSYEKL. This CDR3 has 15 residues.

The chain uses TRBV5-8 and TRBJ2-7; 7 bases are a match to TRBD1. The CDR3 is 14 amino acids. CDR1 and CDR2 (germline): SGHTS, YDEGEE. With V trimmed by 2 bases and J by 6 bases, 8 bases remained unmatched. The DNA of the CDR3 is TGTGCCAGCAGCTTCGACAGGGCCTCCATCGAGCAGTACTTC. Amino acids: CASSFDRASIEQYF.

The V call is TRBV10-3, the J call TRBJ1-2; D unresolved. The CDR3 is 15 residues long. Germline V gene data show CDR1 as ENHRY and CDR2 as SYGVKD. The V end was cut by 0 bases, the J end by 2 bases, with 10 bases between. CDR3 nucleotides: TGTGCCATCAGTGAGTCGAGGGTAGTAAACTATGGCTACACCTTC. Residues: CAISESRVVNYGYTF.

The rearrangement links TRBV7-2 to TRBJ1-2; D ambiguous. Germline lookup yields CDR1 SGHTA and CDR2 FQGNSA. The CDR3 consists of 13 residues. V gave up 6 bases and J gave up 2 bases, with 10 bases separating them. The CDR3 DNA reads TGTGCCAGCAGAACGGACTTAAACTATGGCTACACCTTC. Translated: CASRTDLNYGYTF.

The rearrangement uses TRBV5-1 and TRBJ2-5, with TRBD1 identical over 7 bases. CDR1 is SGHRS, CDR2 YFSETQ, per germline. This CDR3 contains 14 residues. The V and J ends lost 2 bases and 2 bases, in that order; junction bases with no gene match: 3. The CDR3 DNA reads TGCGCCAGCAGCTTCGGACAGGTTCAAGAGACCCAGTACTTC. It encodes CASSFGQVQETQYF.

J is TRBJ2-7 and V is TRBV27; TRBD1 agrees at 8 bases. Germline assignment: CDR1 MNHEY and CDR2 SMNVEV (reference sequence). V gave up 4 bases and J gave up 2 bases; unmatched junction bases: 10. The CDR3 is made up of 16 amino acids. Here the CDR3 reads CASSSNGQGATYEQYV. CDR3 DNA sequence: TGTGCCAGCAGTTCAAACGGACAGGGTGCAACCTACGAGCAGTACGTC.

The rearrangement joins TRBV27 to TRBJ1-5, with unresolved D. The CDR3 spans 13 residues. V lost 5 bases and J lost 9, with 14 bases in between. CDR1 and CDR2 from the germline V gene are MNHEY and SMNVEV (reference sequence). CDR3 in amino acids: CASSQAPLWPQHF. CDR3 sequence (DNA): TGTGCCAGCAGTCAAGCCCCTCTATGGCCCCAGCATTTT.

The CDR3 nucleotides are TGTGCCAGCAGCTTAGATGGACAGGGTTCGTCCACTGAAGCTTTCTTT. Translating gives CASSLDGQGSSTEAFF. The chain combines TRBV7-8 with TRBJ1-1; 8 nucleotides line up with TRBD1. The CDR3 is made up of 16 amino acids. CDR1 SGHVS and CDR2 FQNEAQ come from the germline V gene. Trimming took 1 base from V and 4 from J; bases not matched to a gene: 8.

CDR3 coding DNA: TGTGCCAGCTTCCCGGGGGGGAACCGCAACACCGGGGAGCTGTTTTTT. This codes for CASFPGGNRNTGELFF. The rearrangement joins TRBV2 to TRBJ2-2, with 8 nucleotides matching TRBD2. Trimming took 8 bases from V and 2 from J; bases not matched to a gene: 10. The CDR3 spans 16 residues. The germline gives CDR1 SNHLY, CDR2 FYNNEI.

The V and J genes are TRBV19 and TRBJ1-6; no reliable D call. Germline values: CDR1 LNHDA, CDR2 SQIVND (reference sequence). Trimming left V 6 bases short and J 11 bases short, with 23 bases between. This CDR3 is built from 16 residues. CDR3 residues: CASSGRGALPTAPLHF. As DNA, the CDR3 is TGTGCCAGTAGCGGGCGGGGTGCACTTCCGACGGCACCCCTCCACTTT.

This clone was seen once. This rearrangement joins TRBV28 to TRBJ1-2, with a weak D call TRBD1 (5 bases). This CDR3 comprises 14 residues. Trimming pared 5 bases from V and 2 bases from J, leaving 12 bases between. Germline-derived CDR1 and CDR2 are MDHEN and SYDVKM. CDR3 coding DNA: TGTGCCAGCAGTCGGGACTCTTTGAACTATGGCTACACCTTC. It specifies CASSRDSLNYGYTF.

The V gene is TRBV5-6, the J gene TRBJ2-3; TRBD2 agrees at 7 bases. The CDR3 loop spans 15 amino acids. Trimming at V came to 1 base and at J to 2 bases, leaving 4 bases not matched to a gene. Germline V gives CDR1 SGHDT, CDR2 YYEEEE. The CDR3 reads CASSLLADNTDTQYF. The CDR3 nucleotides read TGTGCCAGCAGCTTGCTAGCGGACAACACAGATACGCAGTATTTT.

The chain combines TRBV24-1 with TRBJ2-5, with 10 bases aligning to TRBD1. J gave up 1 base and V 5 bases, and 6 bases lay outside the gene matches. This CDR3 contains 16 residues. Germline-derived CDR1 and CDR2 are KGHDR and SFDVKD. The CDR3 here is CATSGPGQGTQETQYF. CDR3 sequence (DNA): TGTGCCACCAGTGGCCCGGGACAGGGGACCCAAGAGACCCAGTACTTC.

The genes are TRBV28 and TRBJ2-7, with D possibly being TRBD1 (6 bases). V was shortened by 5 bases and J by 2 bases, with 16 bases between the two germline ends. Germline lookup yields CDR1 MDHEN and CDR2 SYDVKM. This CDR3 is built from 15 residues. The CDR3 DNA is TGTGCCAGCAGTCACTCGACAGGTACCCCCTACGAGCAGTACTTC. It encodes CASSHSTGTPYEQYF. Combining the CDR3 with reference TRBV28 and TRBJ2-7 gives the whole variable domain DVKVTQSSRYLVKRTGEKVFLECVQDMDHENMFWYRQDPGLGLRLIYFSYDVKMKEKGDIPEGYSVSREKKERFSLILESASTNQTSMYLCASSHSTGTPYEQYFGPGTRLTVT.

J is TRBJ2-4 and V is TRBV28; no clear D. Trimming shortened V by 8 bases and J by 0 bases, and 11 bases separated the two germline ends. The CDR3 runs to 14 residues. Germline V gene sequence: CDR1 MDHEN, CDR2 SYDVKM. CDR3 in DNA: TGTGCCAGCCTCCGGTCGGGAGCCAAAAACATTCAGTACTTC. Its protein is CASLRSGAKNIQYF.